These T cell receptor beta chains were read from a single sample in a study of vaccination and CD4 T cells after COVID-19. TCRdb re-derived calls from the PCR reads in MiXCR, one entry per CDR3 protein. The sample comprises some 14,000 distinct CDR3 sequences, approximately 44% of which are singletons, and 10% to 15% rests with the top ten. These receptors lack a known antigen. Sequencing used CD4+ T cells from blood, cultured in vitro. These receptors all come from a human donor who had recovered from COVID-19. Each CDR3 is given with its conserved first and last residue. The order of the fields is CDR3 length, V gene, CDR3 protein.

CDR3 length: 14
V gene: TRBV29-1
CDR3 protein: CSVATSGNTDTQYF

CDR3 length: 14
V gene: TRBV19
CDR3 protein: CASSTTGGSYEQYF

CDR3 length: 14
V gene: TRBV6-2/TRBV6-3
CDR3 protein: CASTPPKRSTEAFF

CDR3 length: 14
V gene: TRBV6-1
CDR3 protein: CASSPLDRREKLFF

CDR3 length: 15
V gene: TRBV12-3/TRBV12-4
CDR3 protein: CASSRGGPGDYGYTF

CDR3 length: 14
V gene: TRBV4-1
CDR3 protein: CASSQAGGPETQYF

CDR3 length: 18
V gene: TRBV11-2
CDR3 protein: CASSLEGGWLAGAPGQYF

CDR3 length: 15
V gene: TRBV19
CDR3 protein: CASSISPDSFRGYTF

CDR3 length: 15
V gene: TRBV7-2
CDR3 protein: CASSLSWTGEETQYF

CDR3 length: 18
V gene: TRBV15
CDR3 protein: CATSRDLASGSAGREQFF

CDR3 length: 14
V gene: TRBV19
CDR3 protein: CASIGRGMGNTIYF

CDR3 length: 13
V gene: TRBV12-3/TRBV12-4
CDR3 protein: CASSFTRSDTQYF

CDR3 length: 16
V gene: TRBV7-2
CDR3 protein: CASSPMPAGGGETQYF

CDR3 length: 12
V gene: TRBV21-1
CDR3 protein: CASSKDGGEQYF

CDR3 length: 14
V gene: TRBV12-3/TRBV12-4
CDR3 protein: CARPTGRNDYGYTF

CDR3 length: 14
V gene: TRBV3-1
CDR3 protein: CASSPASGANVLTF

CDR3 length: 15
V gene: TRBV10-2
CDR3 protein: CASSGGAGSSYEQYF

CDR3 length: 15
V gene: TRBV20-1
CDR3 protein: CSARAGQGRYTEAFF

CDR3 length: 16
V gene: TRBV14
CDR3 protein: CASSQAKATYQETQYF

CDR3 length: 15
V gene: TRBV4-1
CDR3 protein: CASTQAGAGTDTQYF

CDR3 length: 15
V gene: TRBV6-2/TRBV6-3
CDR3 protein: CASSYGQGDPYEQYF

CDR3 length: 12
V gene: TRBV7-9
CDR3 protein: CAIKVRFETQYF

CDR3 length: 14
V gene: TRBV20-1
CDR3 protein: CSARAWRSYNEQFF

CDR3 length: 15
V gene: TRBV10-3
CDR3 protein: CAISDGGLTSYEQYF